This T cell receptor beta chain was sequenced during a study of blood T cell repertoires in COVID-19. Sequenced by immunoSEQ multiplex PCR; TCRdb stores in-frame clones only, minus some. This sample has roughly 200,000 clones, with about 83% found just once. Trimming took 0 bases from V and 5 from J, leaving 13 bases between them. The CDR3 extends over 14 amino acids. Germline CDR1 reads GTSNPN; CDR2 reads SVGIG (reference sequence). The chain links TRBV30 to TRBJ1-2, with D uncertain. This TCR was recovered from a man aged 55 to 70 who had recovered from COVID-19. Sequenced sample: peripheral blood. CDR3 bases: TGTGCCTGGAGTGTACTGTCAGGCTATTATGGCTACACCTTC. This encodes CAWSVLSGYYGYTF.